This TCR beta chain stems from a study of OX40 agonist ivuxolimab in advanced cancers. In the study overall: Ivuxolimab was administered intravenously to patients at 0.01 to 10 mg/kg every 2 weeks. Around 40% of patients had received prior checkpoint inhibitor therapy. General study findings and limits: There were, on average, more expanded clones in CD8+ T cells than in CD4+. CD4+ and CD8+ T cells in blood underwent clonal expansion by week 6 at 0.1 to 3.0 mg/kg.

Concerning this clone: Its antigen is still unknown.

This CDR3 spans 17 amino acids. The germline V gene encodes CDR1 MGHRA and CDR2 YSYEKL. The V and J ends lost 6 bases and 3 bases, in that order; junction bases with no gene match: 13. Assay used: immunoSEQ multiplex PCR; TCRdb lists only in-frame clones, some missing. The data hold 13,000 or so clones, with around 77% observed a single time. The V and J genes are TRBV4-1 and TRBJ1-4, with 7 bases identical to TRBD1. The sequencing here drew on CD4+ or CD8+ T cells sorted from blood, taken in a trial of the OX40 agonist ivuxolimab. The sequence derives from an adult with an advanced solid tumor such as melanoma, head and neck, liver or kidney cancer. The CDR3 reads CASRPERGTDPNEKLFF. As DNA, the CDR3 is TGCGCCAGCAGACCTGAAAGGGGGACAGATCCTAATGAAAAACTGTTTTTT.